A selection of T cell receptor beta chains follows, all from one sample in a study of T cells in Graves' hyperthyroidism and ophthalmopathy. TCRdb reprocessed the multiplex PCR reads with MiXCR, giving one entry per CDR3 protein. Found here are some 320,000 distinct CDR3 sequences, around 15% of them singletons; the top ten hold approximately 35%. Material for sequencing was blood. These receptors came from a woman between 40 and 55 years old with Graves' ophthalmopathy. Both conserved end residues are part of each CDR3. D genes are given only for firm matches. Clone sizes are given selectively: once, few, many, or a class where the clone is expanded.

TGCAGTGCTAGAGCCGTCCGGGGGGGCGATGGCTACACCTTC	CSARAVRGGDGYTF	many	TRBV20-1	-	TRBJ1-2
TGTGCCAGCAGTTACGGGGGTTACAATTCACCCCTCCACTTT	CASSYGGYNSPLHF	many	TRBV6-5	-	TRBJ1-6
TGTGCCAGCAGCCAAGTTCGCCCACGAACAACCGGGGAGCTGTTTTTT	CASSQVRPRTTGELFF	-	TRBV3-1	-	TRBJ2-2
TGTGCCAGCACCCCTAGGGGGGTAGGCAAAAACATTCAGTACTTC	CASTPRGVGKNIQYF	many	TRBV28	-	TRBJ2-4
TGTGCCAGCAGCTTTGGGGACTTCAGGAGGGGATACTTC	CASSFGDFRRGYF	-	TRBV11-2	-	TRBJ2-5
TGCAGTGCTAGAAAGGATGGGGAGACCCAGTACTTC	CSARKDGETQYF	many	TRBV20-1	-	TRBJ2-5
TGTGCCAGTAGTATTGCTGGGGGTCCCTACGAGCAGTACTTC	CASSIAGGPYEQYF	many	TRBV19	-	TRBJ2-7
TGCAGCGTTGAAAAAATGGGGGCGGGGACAGGGCCATACAATGAGCAGTTCTTC	CSVEKMGAGTGPYNEQFF	-	TRBV29-1	TRBD1	TRBJ2-1
TGTGCCAGCAGCCCCGAGACAGGAGGCTACACCTTC	CASSPETGGYTF	many	TRBV5-5	-	TRBJ1-2
TGTGCCAGCAGCTTCCAGGCGTATGGCTACACCTTC	CASSFQAYGYTF	-	TRBV5-8	-	TRBJ1-2